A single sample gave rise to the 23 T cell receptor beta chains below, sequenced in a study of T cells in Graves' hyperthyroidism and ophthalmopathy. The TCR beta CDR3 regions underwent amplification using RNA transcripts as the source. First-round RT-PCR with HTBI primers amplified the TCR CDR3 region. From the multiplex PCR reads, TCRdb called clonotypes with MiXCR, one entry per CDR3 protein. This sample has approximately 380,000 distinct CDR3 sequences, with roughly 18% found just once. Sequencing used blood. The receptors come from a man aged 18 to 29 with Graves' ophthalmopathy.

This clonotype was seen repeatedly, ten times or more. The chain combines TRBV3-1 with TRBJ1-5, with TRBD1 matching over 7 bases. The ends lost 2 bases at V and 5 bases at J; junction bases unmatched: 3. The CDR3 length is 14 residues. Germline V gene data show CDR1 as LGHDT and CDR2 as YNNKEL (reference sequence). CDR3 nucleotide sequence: TGTGCCAGCAGCCAATCAGGGGGTTATCAGCCCCAGCATTTT. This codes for CASSQSGGYQPQHF. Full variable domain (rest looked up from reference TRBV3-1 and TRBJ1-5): DTAVSQTPKYLVTQMGNDKSIKCEQNLGHDTMYWYKQDSKKFLKIMFSYNNKELIINETVPNRFSPKSPDKAHLNLHINSLELGDSAVYFCASSQSGGYQPQHFGDGTRLSIL.

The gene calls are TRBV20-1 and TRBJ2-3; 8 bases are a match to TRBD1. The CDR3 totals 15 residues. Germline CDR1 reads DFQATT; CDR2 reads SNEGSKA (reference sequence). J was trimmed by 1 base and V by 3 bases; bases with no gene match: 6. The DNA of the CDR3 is TGCAGTGCTAGGACGACGGGACAGGGCACAGATACGCAGTATTTT. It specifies CSARTTGQGTDTQYF.

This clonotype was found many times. CDR3 residues: CASSLRTSGVQETQYF. DNA of the CDR3: TGTGCCAGCAGCTTACGGACTAGCGGGGTCCAAGAGACCCAGTACTTC. The V call is TRBV11-2, the J call TRBJ2-5; 12 nucleotides line up with TRBD2. The trim removed 2 bases at V and 1 base at J, leaving 2 bases unmatched. Germline-derived CDR1 and CDR2 are SGHAT and FQNNGV. This CDR3 region has 16 residues.

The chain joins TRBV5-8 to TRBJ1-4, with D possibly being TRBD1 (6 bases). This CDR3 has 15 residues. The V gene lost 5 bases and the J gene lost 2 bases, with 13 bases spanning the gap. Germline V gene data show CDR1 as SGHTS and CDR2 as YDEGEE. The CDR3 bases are TGTGCCAGCAGTCCAGGGGACGTCACTAATGAAAAACTGTTTTTT. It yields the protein CASSPGDVTNEKLFF.

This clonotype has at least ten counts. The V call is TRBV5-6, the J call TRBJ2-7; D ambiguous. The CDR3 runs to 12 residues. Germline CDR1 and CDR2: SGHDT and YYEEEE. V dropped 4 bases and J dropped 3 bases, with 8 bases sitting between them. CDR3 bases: TGTGCCAGCAGCGTGCGGATCTACGAGCAGTACTTC. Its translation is CASSVRIYEQYF.

CDR3 region: CASSGRQGGGTEAFF. The CDR3 region has the DNA TGTGCCAGCAGCGGAAGACAGGGAGGTGGCACTGAAGCTTTCTTT. J is TRBJ1-1 and V is TRBV11-2; TRBD1 aligns across 7 bases. The V and J ends lost 5 bases and 4 bases, in that order; junction bases with no gene match: 10. The CDR3 extends over 15 amino acids. CDR1 is SGHAT and CDR2 is FQNNGV in the germline V gene.

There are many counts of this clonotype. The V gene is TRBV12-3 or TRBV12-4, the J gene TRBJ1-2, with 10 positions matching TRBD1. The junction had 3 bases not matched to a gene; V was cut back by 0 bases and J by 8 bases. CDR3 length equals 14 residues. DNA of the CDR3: TGTGCCAGCAGTTTAGCCGGGACAGGGGCCGGCTACACCTTC. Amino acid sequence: CASSLAGTGAGYTF.

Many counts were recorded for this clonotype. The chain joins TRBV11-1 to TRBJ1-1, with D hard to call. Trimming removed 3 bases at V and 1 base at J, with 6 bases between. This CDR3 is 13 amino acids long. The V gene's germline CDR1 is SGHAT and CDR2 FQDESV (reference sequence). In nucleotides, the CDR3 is TGTGCCAGCAGCTTTGTCGGGAACACTGAAGCTTTCTTT. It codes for CASSFVGNTEAFF.

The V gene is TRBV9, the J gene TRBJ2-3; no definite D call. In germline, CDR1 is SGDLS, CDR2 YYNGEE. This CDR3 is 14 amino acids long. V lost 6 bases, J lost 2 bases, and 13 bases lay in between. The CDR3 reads CASTEDRTTDTQYF. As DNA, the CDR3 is TGTGCCAGCACCGAGGATAGAACCACAGATACGCAGTATTTT.

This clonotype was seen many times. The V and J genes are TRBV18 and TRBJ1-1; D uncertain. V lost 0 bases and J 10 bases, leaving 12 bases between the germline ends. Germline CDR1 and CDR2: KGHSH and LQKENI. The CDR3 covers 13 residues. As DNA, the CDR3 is TGTGCCAGCTCACCACCGGGGAGAGGAGGAGCTTTCTTT. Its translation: CASSPPGRGGAFF.

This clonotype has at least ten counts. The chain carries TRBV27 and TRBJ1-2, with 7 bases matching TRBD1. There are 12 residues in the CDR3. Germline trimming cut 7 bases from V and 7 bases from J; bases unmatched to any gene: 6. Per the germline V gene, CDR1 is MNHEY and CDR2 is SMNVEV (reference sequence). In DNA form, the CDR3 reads TGTGCCAGCACCTCAGGGGGTCGTGGCTACACCTTC. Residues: CASTSGGRGYTF.

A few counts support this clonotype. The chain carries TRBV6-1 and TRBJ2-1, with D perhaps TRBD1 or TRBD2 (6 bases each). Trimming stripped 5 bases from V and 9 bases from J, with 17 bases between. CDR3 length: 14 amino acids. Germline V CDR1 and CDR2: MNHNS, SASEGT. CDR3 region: CASSPNRGRGEQFF. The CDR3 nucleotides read TGTGCCAGCAGTCCCAACCGGGGGCGAGGTGAGCAGTTCTTC.

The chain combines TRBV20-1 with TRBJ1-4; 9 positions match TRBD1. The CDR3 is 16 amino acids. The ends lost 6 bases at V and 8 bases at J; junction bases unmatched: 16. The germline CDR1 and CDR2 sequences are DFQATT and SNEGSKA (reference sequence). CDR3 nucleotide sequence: TGCAGTGCCACACGTGTCCCGGGACAGGGCTGGGAAAAACTGTTTTTT. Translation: CSATRVPGQGWEKLFF.

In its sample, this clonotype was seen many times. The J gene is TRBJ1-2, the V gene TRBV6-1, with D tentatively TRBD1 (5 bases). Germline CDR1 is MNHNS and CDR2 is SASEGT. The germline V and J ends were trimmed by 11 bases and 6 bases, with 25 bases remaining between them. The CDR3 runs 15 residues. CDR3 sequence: CAGIEGVGAPHGYTF. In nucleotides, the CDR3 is TGTGCCGGAATAGAAGGGGTCGGGGCGCCCCATGGCTACACCTTC.

CDR3 residues: CSAPKGLGSSYEQYF. The CDR3 region has the DNA TGCAGTGCTCCGAAGGGACTAGGAAGCTCCTACGAGCAGTACTTC. The rearrangement joins TRBV20-1 to TRBJ2-7; 8 bases align to TRBD2. V shed 5 bases and J 0 bases; nucleotides not matched to a gene: 9. In germline, CDR1 is DFQATT, CDR2 SNEGSKA (reference sequence). This CDR3 is 15 amino acids long.

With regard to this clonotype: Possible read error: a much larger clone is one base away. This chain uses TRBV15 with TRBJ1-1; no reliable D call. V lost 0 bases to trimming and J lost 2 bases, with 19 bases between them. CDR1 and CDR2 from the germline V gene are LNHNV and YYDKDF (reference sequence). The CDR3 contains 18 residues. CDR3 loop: CATSRDTAWVRDNTEAFF. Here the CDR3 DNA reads TGTGCCACCAGCAGAGATACGGCTTGGGTACGGGATAACACTGAAGCTTTCTTT.

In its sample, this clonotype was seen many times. CDR3 in amino acids: CASTLRGNYEQYF. The DNA of the CDR3 is TGTGCCAGCACCCTCCGGGGGAACTACGAGCAGTACTTC. The chain carries TRBV28 and TRBJ2-7; TRBD2 might be the D (6 bases). The germline V gene encodes CDR1 MDHEN and CDR2 SYDVKM. The CDR3 is made up of 13 amino acids. With 7 bases removed from V and 3 bases from J, the gap between germline ends came to 13 bases.

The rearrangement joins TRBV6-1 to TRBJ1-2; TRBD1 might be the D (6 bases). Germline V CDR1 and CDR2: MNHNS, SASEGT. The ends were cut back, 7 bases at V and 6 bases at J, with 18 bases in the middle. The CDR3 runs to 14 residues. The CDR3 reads CASTSRGKLDGYTF. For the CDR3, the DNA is TGTGCCAGCACATCTAGGGGGAAACTAGATGGCTACACCTTC.

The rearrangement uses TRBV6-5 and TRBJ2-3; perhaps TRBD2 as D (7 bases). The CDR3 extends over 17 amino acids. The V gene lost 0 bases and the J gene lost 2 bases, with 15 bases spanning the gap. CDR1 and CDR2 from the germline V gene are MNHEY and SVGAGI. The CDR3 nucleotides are TGTGCCAGCAGTTACTCGTTCCGGGGGGCAGACACAGATACGCAGTATTTT. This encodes CASSYSFRGADTDTQYF.

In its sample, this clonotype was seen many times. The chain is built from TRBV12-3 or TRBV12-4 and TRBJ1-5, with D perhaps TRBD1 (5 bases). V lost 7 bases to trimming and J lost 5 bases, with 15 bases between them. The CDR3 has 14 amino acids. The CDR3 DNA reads TGTGCCAGCAATACACGTATGGGGGATCAGCCCCAGCATTTT. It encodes CASNTRMGDQPQHF.

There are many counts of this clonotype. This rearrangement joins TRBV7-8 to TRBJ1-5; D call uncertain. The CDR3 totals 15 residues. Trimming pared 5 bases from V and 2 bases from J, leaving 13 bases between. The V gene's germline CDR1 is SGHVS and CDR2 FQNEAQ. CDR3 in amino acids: CASSPWASGNQPQHF. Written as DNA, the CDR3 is TGTGCCAGCAGCCCCTGGGCCAGCGGCAATCAGCCCCAGCATTTT.

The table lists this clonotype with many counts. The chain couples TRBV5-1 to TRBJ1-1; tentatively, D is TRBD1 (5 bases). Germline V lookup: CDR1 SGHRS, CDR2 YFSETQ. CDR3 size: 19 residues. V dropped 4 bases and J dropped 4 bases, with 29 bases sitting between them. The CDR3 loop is CASSLLIGSGTGSGTEAFF. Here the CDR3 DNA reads TGCGCCAGCAGCCTGCTAATAGGTTCCGGGACCGGGTCTGGCACTGAAGCTTTCTTT.

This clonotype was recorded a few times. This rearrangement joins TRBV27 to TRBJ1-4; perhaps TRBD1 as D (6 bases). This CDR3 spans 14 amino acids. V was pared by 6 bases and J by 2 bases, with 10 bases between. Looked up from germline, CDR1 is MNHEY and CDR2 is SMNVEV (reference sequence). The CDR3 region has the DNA TGTGCCAGCAGCTTTGACAGGACTAATGAAAAACTGTTTTTT. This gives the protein CASSFDRTNEKLFF.